The rows below give T cell receptor beta chains drawn from one sample of a study of human T cells and chemical hapten exposure. TCRdb reprocessed the RACE reads via MiXCR and lists one record per CDR3 protein. The sample shows about 270,000 distinct CDR3 sequences, approximately 7.5% of them seen only once. This material consisted of whole blood, taken in connection with sensitization to the hapten diphenylcyclopropenone (DPC). Receptors originate from a man younger than 35 with alopecia areata. Some clones in this sample may be carry-over from other donors' samples. The CDR3 runs from the conserved cysteine through the conserved F or W. D genes are given only for firm matches. A clone size is listed for some rows: how often the clone was seen (once, few, many), or a class if it is expanded.

abundance | j_gene | d_gene | v_gene | CDR3aa | CDR3nt
few | TRBJ2-1 | . | TRBV5-1 | CASSPDYPGTNEQFF | TGCGCCAGCAGCCCTGACTACCCCGGGACCAATGAGCAGTTCTTC
. | TRBJ2-3 | . | TRBV6-5 | CASSYSSGSDTQYF | TGTGCCAGCAGTTACTCGTCTGGCTCAGATACGCAGTATTTT
many | TRBJ2-5 | TRBD2 | TRBV5-1 | CASYPSGLAEETQYF | TGCGCCAGCTATCCCAGCGGACTAGCAGAAGAGACCCAGTACTTC
. | TRBJ2-3 | . | TRBV10-2 | CASSRDRTDTQYF | TGCGCCAGCAGTAGGGACCGCACAGATACGCAGTATTTT
. | TRBJ2-5 | TRBD2 | TRBV7-2 | CASSLGTGEGTQYF | TGTGCCAGCAGCTTAGGGACCGGGGAGGGGACCCAGTACTTC
few | TRBJ1-1 | . | TRBV20-1 | CSASIAYRVEAFF | TGCAGTGCTAGCATAGCTTACAGGGTAGAAGCTTTCTTT
many | TRBJ1-5 | . | TRBV20-1 | CSGTMGGQPQHF | TGCAGTGGAACGATGGGTGGACAGCCCCAGCATTTT
. | TRBJ2-2 | . | TRBV12-3/TRBV12-4 | CASSLSAYNTGELFF | TGTGCCAGCAGTTTATCAGCATATAACACCGGGGAGCTGTTTTTT
. | TRBJ2-2 | TRBD1 | TRBV6-6 | CASSDPGQLTGELFF | TGTGCCAGCAGTGACCCGGGACAGTTGACCGGGGAGCTGTTTTTT
. | TRBJ1-1 | . | TRBV18 | CASSPNRDGSMNTEAFF | TGTGCCAGCTCACCAAACAGGGATGGGAGCATGAACACTGAAGCTTTCTTT
. | TRBJ1-2 | TRBD1 | TRBV14 | CASSQPGQTYGYTF | TGTGCCAGCAGCCAGCCGGGACAGACTTATGGCTACACCTTC
. | TRBJ2-1 | . | TRBV4-2 | CASSQGSSLPYNEQFF | TGTGCCAGCAGCCAAGGGTCCAGCTTACCATACAATGAGCAGTTCTTC
few | TRBJ2-3 | TRBD1 | TRBV7-2 | CASSLGPTGMSADTQYF | TGTGCCAGCAGCTTAGGACCGACAGGGATGTCGGCAGATACGCAGTATTTT
many | TRBJ2-1 | TRBD2 | TRBV7-2 | CASSSRLAGNNEQFF | TGTGCCAGCAGCTCCCGACTAGCGGGGAACAATGAGCAGTTCTTC
. | TRBJ1-6 | . | TRBV11-2 | CASSLGLGRSYNSPLHF | TGTGCCAGCAGCTTAGGCCTCGGCCGGTCCTATAATTCACCCCTCCACTTT
many | TRBJ2-3 | TRBD1 | TRBV29-1 | CSVQGASGDTQYF | TGCAGCGTACAGGGGGCTAGTGGAGATACGCAGTATTTT
many | TRBJ1-2 | . | TRBV29-1 | CSVQQAVAGYTF | TGCAGCGTCCAACAGGCAGTGGCTGGCTACACCTTC
. | TRBJ2-6 | . | TRBV3-1 | CASSHHEQIESGANVLTF | TGTGCCAGCAGCCACCATGAGCAGATAGAATCTGGGGCCAACGTCCTGACTTTC
few | TRBJ2-7 | . | TRBV9 | CASSVGVEPSYEQYF | TGTGCCAGCAGCGTAGGGGTAGAGCCCTCCTACGAGCAGTACTTC
few | TRBJ2-3 | . | TRBV5-5 | CASRRDTTDTQYF | TGTGCCAGCAGAAGGGACACCACAGATACGCAGTATTTT
few | TRBJ2-3 | TRBD1 | TRBV14 | CASSQARADRGRDTQYF | TGTGCCAGCAGCCAAGCTAGGGCGGACAGGGGGCGAGATACGCAGTATTTT
few | TRBJ2-3 | . | TRBV6-2/TRBV6-3 | CALGDSFSTDTQYF | TGTGCTTTGGGGGACTCCTTTAGCACAGATACGCAGTATTTT
many | TRBJ1-1 | . | TRBV7-2 | CASSLARNTEAFF | TGTGCCAGCAGCTTAGCCCGGAACACTGAAGCTTTCTTT
many | TRBJ1-2 | TRBD1 | TRBV29-1 | CSVVRDRESYGYTF | TGCAGCGTTGTCCGGGACAGAGAGTCCTATGGCTACACCTTC
. | TRBJ2-3 | TRBD1 | TRBV6-2/TRBV6-3 | CASSYQSGGATQYF | TGTGCCAGCAGTTACCAATCAGGGGGCGCCACGCAGTATTTT
many | TRBJ2-3 | TRBD1 | TRBV7-6 | CASSQQGFGTDTQYF | TGTGCCAGCAGCCAACAGGGGTTTGGCACAGATACGCAGTATTTT
. | TRBJ1-1 | . | TRBV10-3 | CAISEASEGTTEAFF | TGTGCCATCAGTGAAGCCAGCGAGGGGACCACTGAAGCTTTCTTT
few | TRBJ1-1 | TRBD1 | TRBV13 | CASSLSGTGRMKYTEAFF | TGTGCCAGCAGCTTAAGTGGGACAGGGAGAATGAAGTACACTGAAGCTTTCTTT
many | TRBJ1-6 | . | TRBV6-2/TRBV6-3 | CASSYRGDSPLHF | TGTGCCAGCAGTTACAGGGGGGATTCACCCCTCCACTTT
many | TRBJ2-5 | . | TRBV7-2 | CASSLAEGMTQYF | TGTGCCAGCAGCTTAGCGGAGGGGATGACCCAGTACTTC
few | TRBJ2-3 | TRBD2 | TRBV5-1 | CASSGAAGGPDTQYF | TGCGCCAGCAGCGGGGCAGCGGGGGGGCCAGATACGCAGTATTTT
few | TRBJ1-6 | . | TRBV14 | CASSPYQGNNSPLHF | TGTGCCAGCAGCCCCTATCAGGGAAATAATTCACCCCTCCACTTT
many | TRBJ2-3 | TRBD2 | TRBV29-1 | CSAAGGGLGTDTQYF | TGCAGCGCAGCGGGGGGCGGCTTAGGGACAGATACGCAGTATTTT
many | TRBJ1-6 | TRBD1 | TRBV28 | CASSSKDRPNSPLHF | TGTGCCAGCAGCTCAAAGGACAGGCCTAATTCACCCCTCCACTTT
. | TRBJ1-1 | . | TRBV6-1 | CASTLPRALDWNTEAFF | TGTGCCAGCACCCTTCCCAGGGCCCTTGATTGGAACACTGAAGCTTTCTTT
. | TRBJ1-6 | TRBD1 | TRBV7-2 | CASSSYRGGGSPLHF | TGTGCCAGCAGCTCCTACAGGGGAGGGGGATCACCCCTCCACTTT
few | TRBJ2-7 | . | TRBV7-6 | CASSLKTDSYEQYF | TGTGCCAGCAGCTTAAAGACGGACTCCTACGAGCAGTACTTC
many | TRBJ1-2 | TRBD1 | TRBV7-9 | CASSSTQGAVYGYTF | TGTGCCAGCAGCTCCACACAGGGGGCGGTCTATGGCTACACCTTC
. | TRBJ2-2 | . | TRBV27 | CASSLLTGSTGELFF | TGTGCCAGCAGTTTACTTACAGGGTCTACCGGGGAGCTGTTTTTT
. | TRBJ2-5 | . | TRBV25-1 | CASGARGGAETQYF | TGTGCCAGCGGAGCCAGGGGGGGCGCGGAGACCCAGTACTTC
. | TRBJ2-7 | TRBD2 | TRBV12-3/TRBV12-4 | CASSPRAGETYEQYF | TGTGCCAGCAGTCCCCGAGCGGGGGAGACCTACGAGCAGTACTTC
many | TRBJ2-5 | . | TRBV27 | CASSFLPGQVGGAQYF | TGTGCCAGCAGTTTCCTTCCGGGACAAGTCGGTGGGGCCCAGTACTTC
many | TRBJ2-3 | . | TRBV25-1 | CASSEWVRSDTQYF | TGTGCCAGCAGTGAATGGGTACGGTCAGATACGCAGTATTTT
many | TRBJ1-5 | TRBD1 | TRBV20-1 | CSTTGGGQPQHF | TGCAGTACGACAGGGGGCGGACAGCCCCAGCATTTT
. | TRBJ1-6 | . | TRBV7-2 | CASSFSPRGGSPLHF | TGTGCCAGCAGCTTTAGCCCCCGGGGAGGTTCACCCCTCCACTTT
. | TRBJ1-1 | TRBD1 | TRBV4-3 | CASSQPGQGPEAFF | TGCGCCAGCAGCCAACCGGGACAGGGCCCTGAAGCTTTCTTT
. | TRBJ1-6 | . | TRBV21-1 | CASSKLGTVFSYNSPLHF | TGTGCCAGCAGCAAGCTTGGGACAGTATTTTCCTATAATTCACCCCTCCACTTT
. | TRBJ2-3 | . | TRBV25-1 | CASGTRYTQYF | TGTGCCAGCGGTACACGATATACGCAGTATTTT
many | TRBJ1-2 | . | TRBV29-1 | CSARTEHYYGYTF | TGCAGCGCAAGGACAGAACACTACTATGGCTACACCTTC
many | TRBJ1-6 | . | TRBV4-3 | CASSQWEYNSPLHF | TGCGCCAGCAGCCAGTGGGAGTATAATTCACCCCTCCACTTT
. | TRBJ2-3 | . | TRBV12-3/TRBV12-4 | CASSFPTDSDTQYF | TGTGCCAGCAGTTTCCCGACAGACTCAGATACGCAGTATTTT
few | TRBJ1-1 | . | TRBV7-3 | CASSLRRDGTEAFF | TGTGCCAGCAGCTTACGCAGGGATGGCACTGAAGCTTTCTTT
. | TRBJ2-5 | . | TRBV6-2/TRBV6-3 | CASSTPWGLRDQETQYF | TGTGCCAGCAGTACACCTTGGGGGTTACGGGACCAAGAGACCCAGTACTTC